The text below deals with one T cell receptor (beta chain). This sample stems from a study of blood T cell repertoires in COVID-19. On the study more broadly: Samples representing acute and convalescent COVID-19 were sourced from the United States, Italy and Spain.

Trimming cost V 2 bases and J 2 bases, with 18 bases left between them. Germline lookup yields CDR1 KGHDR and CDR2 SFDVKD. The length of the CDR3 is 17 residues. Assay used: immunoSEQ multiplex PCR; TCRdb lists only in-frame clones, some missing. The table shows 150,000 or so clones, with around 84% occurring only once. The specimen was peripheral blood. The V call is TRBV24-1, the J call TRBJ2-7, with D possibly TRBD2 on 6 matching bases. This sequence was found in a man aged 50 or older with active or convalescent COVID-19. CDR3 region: CATSDYSWREVTYEQYF. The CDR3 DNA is TGTGCCACCAGTGATTACTCCTGGCGGGAAGTAACCTACGAGCAGTACTTC.